What follows are 5 T cell receptor beta chains derived from one specimen sequenced in a study of blood T cell repertoires in COVID-19. TCRdb's table, derived via immunoSEQ multiplex PCR, lists solely in-frame clones and lacks some. Of a few hundred thousand clones listed, about nine tenths are singletons. The specimen sequenced was PBMCs or T cells enriched from blood (not recorded which). The receptors shown here come from a woman under 30 who had recovered from COVID-19.

The V gene is TRBV11-2, the J gene TRBJ2-1, with a possible D match to TRBD2 (6 bases). CDR3 length: 15 amino acids. V was shortened by 3 bases and J by 6 bases, with 15 bases between the two germline ends. Germline V gene lookup returns CDR1 SGHAT and CDR2 FQNNGV. The CDR3 spells CASSLTGVVGNEQFF. The CDR3 coding sequence is TGTGCCAGCAGCTTGACGGGAGTAGTGGGCAATGAGCAGTTCTTC.

The chain recombines TRBV7-3 with TRBJ2-2, with D uncertain. The germline V gene has CDR1 SGHTA and CDR2 FQGTGA. CDR3 length equals 13 residues. V dropped 3 bases and J dropped 6 bases, with 8 bases sitting between them. The CDR3 protein is CASSFFPPGELFF. The CDR3 bases are TGTGCCAGCAGCTTCTTCCCCCCCGGGGAGCTGTTTTTT.

This clone was seen once. J is TRBJ2-4 and V is TRBV27; TRBD1 matches 7 bases. Germline loops: CDR1 MNHEY, CDR2 SMNVEV (reference sequence). This CDR3 contains 17 residues. Losses at the gene ends were 5 bases for V and 4 bases for J; bases not matched to a gene: 14. The CDR3 loop is CASSRTLTTGSKNIQYF. In nucleotides, the CDR3 is TGTGCCAGCAGTCGAACACTTACGACAGGGAGTAAAAACATTCAGTACTTC.

This clone was observed a single time. V and J are TRBV10-1 and TRBJ2-7, with D possibly matching TRBD1 (5 bases). V shed 6 bases and J shed 3 bases, with 15 bases lying between them. Germline assignment: CDR1 WNHNN and CDR2 SYGVQD (reference sequence). CDR3 length: 14 residues. CDR3 nucleotides: TGCGCCAGCAGCGCGGACAAGTTCTACTACGAGCAGTACTTC. This translates into CASSADKFYYEQYF.

As regards this clone: This sample also contains other DNA sequences that code for the same CDR3. The rearrangement joins TRBV18 to TRBJ2-7; the match to TRBD2 covers 9 bases. The germline V gene has CDR1 KGHSH and CDR2 LQKENI. The CDR3 extends over 13 amino acids. Trimming cost V 3 bases and J 4 bases; bases outside gene matches: 1. CDR3 coding DNA: TGTGCCAGCTCACCGGCGGGGGGGTACGAGCAGTACTTC. This translates into CASSPAGGYEQYF. The whole variable domain, remainder taken from reference TRBV18 and TRBJ2-7, is NAGVMQNPRHLVRRRGQEARLRCSPMKGHSHVYWYRQLPEEGLKFMVYLQKENIIDESGMPKERFSAEFPKEGPSILRIQQVVRGDSAAYFCASSPAGGYEQYFGPGTRLTVT.